This note documents a single T cell receptor (beta chain) sequence. In germline, CDR1 is SEHNR, CDR2 FQNEAQ (reference sequence). The CDR3 length is 14 residues. Trimming took off 1 base at V and 5 bases at J, with 8 bases between the two ends. The record originates from a study of shared T cell receptors in the human thymus. Sequenced by immunoSEQ multiplex PCR; TCRdb stores in-frame clones only, minus some. The profile shows some 660,000 clones, around 87% of them singletons. The same sample was also studied in work on human thymus T cells.

The clonotype originates from a boy under two years old with a congenital heart defect. The J gene is TRBJ2-2, the V gene TRBV7-9; D not resolved. Material for sequencing was thymocytes. CDR3 sequence (DNA): TGTGCCAGCAGCTTAGATACCCGGACCGGGGAGCTGTTTTTT. The encoded protein is CASSLDTRTGELFF.